What follows are 6 T cell receptor beta chains derived from one specimen sequenced in a study of blood T cell repertoires in COVID-19. TCRdb's table, derived via immunoSEQ multiplex PCR, lists solely in-frame clones and lacks some. In the table there are around 290,000 clones, 88% of which are singletons. What was sequenced was PBMCs or T cells enriched from blood (not recorded which). Receptors were obtained from a woman in her twenties or thirties who had recovered from COVID-19.

The chain uses TRBV7-7 and TRBJ2-7, with D unclear. This CDR3 contains 11 residues. Germline-derived CDR1 and CDR2 are SSHAT and FNYEAQ (reference sequence). V was cut by 7 bases and J by 2 bases, with 6 bases left in between. DNA of the CDR3: TGTGCCAGCACCCACACCTACGAGCAGTACTTC. Amino acid sequence: CASTHTYEQYF. Full variable domain (missing parts from reference TRBV7-7 and TRBJ2-7): GAGVSQSPRYKVTKRGQDVTLRCDPISSHATLYWYQQALGQGPEFLTYFNYEAQPDKSGLPSDRFSAERPEGSISTLTIQRTEQRDSAMYRCASTHTYEQYFGPGTRLTVT.

The gene calls are TRBV28 and TRBJ2-7, with 7 positions matching TRBD1. The CDR3 spans 13 residues. Trimming cost V 4 bases and J 7 bases; bases outside gene matches: 7. Germline-derived CDR1 and CDR2 are MDHEN and SYDVKM. The CDR3 protein is CASSYLTGKEQYF. CDR3 nucleotides: TGTGCCAGCAGTTACTTGACAGGGAAGGAGCAGTACTTC.

The chain employs TRBV28 and TRBJ2-5; 10 nucleotides align to TRBD2. There are 15 residues in the CDR3. V gave up 6 bases and J gave up 4 bases; unmatched junction bases: 8. Germline V gene data show CDR1 as MDHEN and CDR2 as SYDVKM. CDR3 sequence reads: CASSLPLAGTETQYF. CDR3 nucleotides: TGTGCCAGCAGCCTCCCACTAGCGGGGACAGAGACCCAGTACTTC.

The chain combines TRBV28 with TRBJ2-7, with D tentatively TRBD1 (6 bases). There are 13 residues in the CDR3. The V gene's germline CDR1 is MDHEN and CDR2 SYDVKM. The germline V and J ends were trimmed by 7 bases and 2 bases, with 12 bases remaining between them. CDR3: CASKSTGPYEQYF. The CDR3 DNA sequence: TGTGCCAGCAAATCGACAGGACCCTACGAGCAGTACTTC. Looking up the rest from reference TRBV28 and TRBJ2-7 gives the full variable domain: DVKVTQSSRYLVKRTGEKVFLECVQDMDHENMFWYRQDPGLGLRLIYFSYDVKMKEKGDIPEGYSVSREKKERFSLILESASTNQTSMYLCASKSTGPYEQYFGPGTRLTVT.

The chain uses TRBV2 and TRBJ1-5, with a tentative D call TRBD1 (5 bases). The CDR3 spans 13 residues. Germline loops: CDR1 SNHLY, CDR2 FYNNEI. The V gene lost 6 bases and the J gene lost 7 bases, with 13 bases spanning the gap. For the CDR3, the DNA is TGTGCCAGCAGCGCAGGGTCTGGCCAGCCCCAGCATTTT. Translation gives CASSAGSGQPQHF.

The rearrangement links TRBV2 to TRBJ2-7, with D unclear. The CDR3 extends over 12 amino acids. Trimming removed 8 bases at V and 0 bases at J, with 8 bases between. Germline lookup yields CDR1 SNHLY and CDR2 FYNNEI. Written as DNA, the CDR3 is TGTGCCAGCCCCTCGAGCTCCTACGAGCAGTACTTC. Protein sequence: CASPSSSYEQYF.